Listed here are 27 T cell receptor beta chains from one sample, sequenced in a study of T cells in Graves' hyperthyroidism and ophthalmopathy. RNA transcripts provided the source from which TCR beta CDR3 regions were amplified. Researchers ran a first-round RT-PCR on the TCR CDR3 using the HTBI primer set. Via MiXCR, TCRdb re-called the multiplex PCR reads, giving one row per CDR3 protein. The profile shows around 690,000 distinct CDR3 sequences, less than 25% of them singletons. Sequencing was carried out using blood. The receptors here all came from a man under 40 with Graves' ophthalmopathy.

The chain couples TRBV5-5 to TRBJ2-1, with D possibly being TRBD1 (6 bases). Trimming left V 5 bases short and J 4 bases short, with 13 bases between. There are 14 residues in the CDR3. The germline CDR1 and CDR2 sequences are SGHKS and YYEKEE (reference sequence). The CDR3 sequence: CASRRTVRYNEQFF. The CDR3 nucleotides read TGTGCCAGCAGGAGGACAGTTCGTTACAATGAGCAGTTCTTC.

For the CDR3, the DNA is TGTGCCAGCAGTGAATGGCAGGGGGGTAGCTCTGGAAACACCATATATTTT. Protein sequence: CASSEWQGGSSGNTIYF. This sequence joins TRBV25-1 and TRBJ1-3; TRBD1 matches 7 bases. The CDR3 sequence is 17 residues long. Germline V gives CDR1 MGHDK, CDR2 SYGVNS. Germline trimming cut 1 base from V and 0 bases from J; bases unmatched to any gene: 6.

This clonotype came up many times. The CDR3 reads CASSPRTGGLTTEAFF. The CDR3 nucleotides are TGTGCCAGCAGTCCGCGGACAGGGGGCTTGACCACTGAAGCTTTCTTT. The chain uses TRBV6-1 and TRBJ1-1; 11 bases match TRBD1. Trimming took 5 bases from V and 4 from J; bases not matched to a gene: 9. The CDR3 has 16 amino acids. CDR1 MNHNS and CDR2 SASEGT come from the germline V gene.

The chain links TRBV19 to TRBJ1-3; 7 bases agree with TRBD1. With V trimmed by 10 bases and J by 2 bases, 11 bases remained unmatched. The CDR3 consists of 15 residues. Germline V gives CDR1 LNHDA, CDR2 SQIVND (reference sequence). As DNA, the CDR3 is TGTGCCACTCGAGGAGAGGGACAGCCTGGAAACACCATATATTTT. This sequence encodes CATRGEGQPGNTIYF.

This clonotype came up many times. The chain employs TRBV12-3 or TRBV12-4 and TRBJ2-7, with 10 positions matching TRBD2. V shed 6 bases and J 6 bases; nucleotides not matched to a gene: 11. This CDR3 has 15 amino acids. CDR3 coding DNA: TGTGCCAGCAGCCGACCGGGACTAGCGTACGGCGAGCAGTACTTC. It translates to CASSRPGLAYGEQYF.

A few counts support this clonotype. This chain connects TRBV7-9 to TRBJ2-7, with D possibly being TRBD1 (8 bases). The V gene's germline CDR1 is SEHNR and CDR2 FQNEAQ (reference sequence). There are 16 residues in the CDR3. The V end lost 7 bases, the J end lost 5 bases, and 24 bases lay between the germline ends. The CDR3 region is CASISREARGPHEQYF. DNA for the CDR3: TGTGCCAGCATCTCCCGGGAGGCCAGGGGGCCGCACGAGCAGTACTTC.

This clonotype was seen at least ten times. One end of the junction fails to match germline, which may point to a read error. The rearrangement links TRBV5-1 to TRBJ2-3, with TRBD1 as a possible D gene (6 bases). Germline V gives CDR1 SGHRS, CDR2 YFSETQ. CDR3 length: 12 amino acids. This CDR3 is CASSLDRDTQYF. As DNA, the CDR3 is TGTGCCAGCAGCTTAGACAGGGATACGCAGTATTTT.

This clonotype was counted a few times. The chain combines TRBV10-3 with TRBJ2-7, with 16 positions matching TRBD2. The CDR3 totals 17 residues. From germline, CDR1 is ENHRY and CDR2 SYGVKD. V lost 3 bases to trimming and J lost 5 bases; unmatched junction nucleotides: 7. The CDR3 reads CAISEPGTSGRGHEQYF. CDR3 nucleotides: TGTGCCATCAGTGAACCCGGGACTAGCGGGAGGGGGCACGAGCAGTACTTC.

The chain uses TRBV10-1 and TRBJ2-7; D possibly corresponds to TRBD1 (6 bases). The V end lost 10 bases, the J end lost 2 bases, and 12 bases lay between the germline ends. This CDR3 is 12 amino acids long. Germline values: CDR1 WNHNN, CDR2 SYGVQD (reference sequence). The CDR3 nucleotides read TGCGCCACCGGACAGACAACCTACGAGCAGTACTTC. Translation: CATGQTTYEQYF.

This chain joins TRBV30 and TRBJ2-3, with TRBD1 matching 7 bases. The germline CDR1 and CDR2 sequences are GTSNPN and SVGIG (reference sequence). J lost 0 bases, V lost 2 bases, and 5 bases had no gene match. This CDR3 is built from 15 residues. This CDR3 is CAWSRDSVSTDTQYF. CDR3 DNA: TGTGCCTGGAGTCGGGACAGCGTTAGCACAGATACGCAGTATTTT.

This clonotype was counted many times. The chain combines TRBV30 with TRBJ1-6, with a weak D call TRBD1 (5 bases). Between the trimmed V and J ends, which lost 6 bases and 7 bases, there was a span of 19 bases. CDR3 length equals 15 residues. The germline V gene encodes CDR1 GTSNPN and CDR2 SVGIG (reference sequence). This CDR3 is CACLPPDSFNSPLHF. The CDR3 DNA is TGTGCCTGCCTCCCCCCAGACAGCTTCAATTCACCCCTCCACTTT.

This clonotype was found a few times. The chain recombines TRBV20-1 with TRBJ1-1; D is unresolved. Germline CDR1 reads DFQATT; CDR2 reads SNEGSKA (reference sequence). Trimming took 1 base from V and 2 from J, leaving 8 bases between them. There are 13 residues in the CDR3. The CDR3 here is CSARGGSNTEAFF. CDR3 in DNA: TGCAGTGCTAGAGGAGGGAGCAACACTGAAGCTTTCTTT.

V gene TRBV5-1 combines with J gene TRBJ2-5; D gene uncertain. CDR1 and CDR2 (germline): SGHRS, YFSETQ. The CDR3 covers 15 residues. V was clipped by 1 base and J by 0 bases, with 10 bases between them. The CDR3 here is CASSLSAGYQETQYF. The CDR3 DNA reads TGCGCCAGCAGCTTGTCTGCTGGGTACCAAGAGACCCAGTACTTC.

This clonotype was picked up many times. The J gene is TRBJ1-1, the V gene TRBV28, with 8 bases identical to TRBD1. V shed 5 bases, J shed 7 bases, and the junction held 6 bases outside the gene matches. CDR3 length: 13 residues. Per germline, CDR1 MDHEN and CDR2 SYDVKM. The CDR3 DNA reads TGTGCCAGCAGTAAAGACAGGGGTGGTGAAGCTTTCTTT. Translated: CASSKDRGGEAFF.

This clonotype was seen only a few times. The CDR3 DNA reads TGCAGTGCTAGAGGACCCCCGCCTAAGGGCGAGCAGTACTTC. It yields the protein CSARGPPPKGEQYF. This chain joins TRBV20-1 and TRBJ2-7; D gene ambiguous. V gave up 1 base and J gave up 6 bases, with 16 bases separating them. The V gene's germline CDR1 is DFQATT and CDR2 SNEGSKA (reference sequence). This CDR3 has 14 amino acids.

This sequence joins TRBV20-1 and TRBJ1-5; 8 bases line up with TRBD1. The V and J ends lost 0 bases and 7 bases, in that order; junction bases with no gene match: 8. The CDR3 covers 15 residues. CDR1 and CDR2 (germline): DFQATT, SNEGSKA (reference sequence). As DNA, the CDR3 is TGCAGTGCTAGAGAAAAAGGACAGGGAGGCCAGCCCCAGCATTTT. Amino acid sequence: CSAREKGQGGQPQHF.

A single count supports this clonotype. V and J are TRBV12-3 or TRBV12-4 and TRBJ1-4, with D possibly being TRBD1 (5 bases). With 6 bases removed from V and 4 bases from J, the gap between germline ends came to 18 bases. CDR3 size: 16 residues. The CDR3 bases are TGTGCCAGCAGGAACGACGACGGGGGGAGTAATGAAAAACTGTTTTTT. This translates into CASRNDDGGSNEKLFF.

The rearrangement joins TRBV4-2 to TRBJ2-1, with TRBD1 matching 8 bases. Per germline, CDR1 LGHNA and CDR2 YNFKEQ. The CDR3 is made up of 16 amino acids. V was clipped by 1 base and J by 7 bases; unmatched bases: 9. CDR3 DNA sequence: TGTGCCAGCAGCCAAGGAGACAGGGGAGGTGCAAATGAGCAGTTCTTC. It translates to CASSQGDRGGANEQFF.

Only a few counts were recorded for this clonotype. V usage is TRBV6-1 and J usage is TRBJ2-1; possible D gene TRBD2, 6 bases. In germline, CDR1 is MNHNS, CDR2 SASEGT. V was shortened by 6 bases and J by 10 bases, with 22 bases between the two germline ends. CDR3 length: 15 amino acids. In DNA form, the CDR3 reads TGTGCCAGCAGAAGCAAGGCGGGATCTAGCTCGGAGCAGTTCTTC. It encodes CASRSKAGSSSEQFF.

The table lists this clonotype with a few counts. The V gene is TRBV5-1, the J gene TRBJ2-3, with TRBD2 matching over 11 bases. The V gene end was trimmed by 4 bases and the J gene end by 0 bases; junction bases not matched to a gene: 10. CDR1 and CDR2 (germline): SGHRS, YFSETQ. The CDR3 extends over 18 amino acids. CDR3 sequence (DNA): TGCGCCAGCAGCCGATCCGGGACTAGCGGTTCTAGCACAGATACGCAGTATTTT. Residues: CASSRSGTSGSSTDTQYF. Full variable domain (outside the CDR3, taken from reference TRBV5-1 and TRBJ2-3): KAGVTQTPRYLIKTRGQQVTLSCSPISGHRSVSWYQQTPGQGLQFLFEYFSETQRNKGNFPGRFSGRQFSNSRSEMNVSTLELGDSALYLCASSRSGTSGSSTDTQYFGPGTRLTVL.

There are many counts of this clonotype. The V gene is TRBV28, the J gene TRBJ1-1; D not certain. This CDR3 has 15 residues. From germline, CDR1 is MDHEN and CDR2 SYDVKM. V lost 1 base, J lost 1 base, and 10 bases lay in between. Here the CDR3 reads CASSLFRERNTEAFF. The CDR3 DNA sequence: TGTGCCAGCAGTTTATTTCGGGAGAGGAACACTGAAGCTTTCTTT.

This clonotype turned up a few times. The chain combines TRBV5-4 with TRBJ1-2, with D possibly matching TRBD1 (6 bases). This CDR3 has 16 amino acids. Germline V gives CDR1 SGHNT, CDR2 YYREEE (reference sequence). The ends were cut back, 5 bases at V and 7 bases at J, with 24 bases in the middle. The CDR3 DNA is TGTGCCAGCAGTTATGAGGGCAGACAGTCAGGGGTTGGCTACACCTTC. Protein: CASSYEGRQSGVGYTF.

CDR3 residues: CSVAWGLGTEAFF. The CDR3 coding sequence is TGCAGCGTTGCTTGGGGGTTGGGCACTGAAGCTTTCTTT. This rearrangement joins TRBV29-1 to TRBJ1-1; weak D call: TRBD1 (5 bases). The germline CDR1 and CDR2 sequences are SQVTM and ANQGSEA. The CDR3 loop spans 13 amino acids. Trimming cost V 4 bases and J 4 bases, with 13 bases left between them.

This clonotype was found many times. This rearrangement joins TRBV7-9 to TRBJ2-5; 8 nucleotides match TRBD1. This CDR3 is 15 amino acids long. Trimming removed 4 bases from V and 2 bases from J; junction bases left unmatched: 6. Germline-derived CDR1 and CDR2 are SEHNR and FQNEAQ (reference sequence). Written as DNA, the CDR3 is TGTGCCAGCAGCTCGAGGACAGGGAGACAAGAGACCCAGTACTTC. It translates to CASSSRTGRQETQYF.

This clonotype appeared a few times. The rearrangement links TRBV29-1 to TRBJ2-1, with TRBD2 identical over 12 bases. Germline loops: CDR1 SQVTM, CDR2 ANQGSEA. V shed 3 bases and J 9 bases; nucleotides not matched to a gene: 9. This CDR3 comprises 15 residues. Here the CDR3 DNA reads TGCAGCGTTGACAAGACTAGCGGGAGAGGAGTTGAGCAGTTCTTC. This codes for CSVDKTSGRGVEQFF.

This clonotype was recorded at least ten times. CDR3 loop: CASSPSRDPYEQYF. DNA for the CDR3: TGTGCCAGCTCACCCAGCAGGGACCCCTACGAGCAGTACTTC. This chain joins TRBV18 and TRBJ2-7, with D possibly being TRBD1 or TRBD2 (5 bases each). V was pared by 3 bases and J by 2 bases, with 11 bases between. CDR1 is KGHSH, CDR2 LQKENI, per germline. CDR3 length: 14 amino acids.

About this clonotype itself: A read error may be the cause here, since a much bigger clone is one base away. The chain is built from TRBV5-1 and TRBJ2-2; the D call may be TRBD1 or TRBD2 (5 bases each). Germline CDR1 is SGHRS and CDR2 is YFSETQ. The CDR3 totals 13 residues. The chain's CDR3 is CASSFYGTGEPFF. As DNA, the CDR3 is TGCGCCAGCAGCTTTTACGGGACCGGGGAGCCGTTTTTT.